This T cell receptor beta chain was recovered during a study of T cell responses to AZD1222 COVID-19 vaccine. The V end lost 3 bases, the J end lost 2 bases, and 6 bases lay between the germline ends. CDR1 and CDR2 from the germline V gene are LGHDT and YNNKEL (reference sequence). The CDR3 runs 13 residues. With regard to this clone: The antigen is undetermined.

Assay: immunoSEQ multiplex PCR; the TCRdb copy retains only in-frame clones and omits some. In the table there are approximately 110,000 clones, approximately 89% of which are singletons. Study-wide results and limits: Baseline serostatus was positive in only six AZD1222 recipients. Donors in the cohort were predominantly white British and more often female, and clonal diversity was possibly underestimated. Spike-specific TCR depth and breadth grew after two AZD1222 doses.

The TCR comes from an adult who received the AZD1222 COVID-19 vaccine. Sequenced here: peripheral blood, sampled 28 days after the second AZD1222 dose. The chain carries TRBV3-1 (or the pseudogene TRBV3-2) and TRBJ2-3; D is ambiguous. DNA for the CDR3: TGTGCCAGCAGCCACCTTACCACAGATACGCAGTATTTT. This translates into CASSHLTTDTQYF.